The TCR beta chain described here comes from a study of blood T cell repertoires in COVID-19. Trimming took 4 bases from V and 7 from J, leaving 10 bases between them. Per the germline V gene, CDR1 is SQVTM and CDR2 is ANQGSEA. The CDR3 covers 11 residues. Produced via immunoSEQ multiplex PCR; TCRdb's table is partial and in-frame only. The data show more than 250,000 clones, with roughly 85% seen just once and roughly 6.2% held by the top ten. Across about two dozen US areas, participants ranged in age from 18 to 89 years. The material sequenced was PBMCs or T cells enriched from blood (not recorded which). This chain uses TRBV29-1 with TRBJ1-1, with D hard to call. The TCR sequence derives from a woman aged 40 to 50 who had recovered from COVID-19. The CDR3 DNA is TGCAGCGTTGGGGCAGGCAATGAAGCTTTCTTT. This sequence encodes CSVGAGNEAFF.